One sample yielded the 18 T cell receptor beta chains listed below, sequenced in a study of shared clonotypes between healthy human individuals. Cells designated naive CD8 were CD45RO-negative and were positively selected for CCR7, with terminally differentiated effector memory CD45RA+ cells excluded. Measured with immunoSEQ multiplex PCR; TCRdb has only the in-frame clones, and not every one. The sample carries over 800,000 clones, 80% to 95% recorded once. The specimen sequenced was naive CD8+ T cells sorted from blood. The receptors originated from a man aged 30 to 39 in good health.

The genes are TRBV27 and TRBJ2-1, with TRBD2 as a possible D gene (6 bases). The CDR3 length is 12 residues. In germline, CDR1 is MNHEY, CDR2 SMNVEV (reference sequence). Trimming cost V 8 bases and J 8 bases, with 13 bases left between them. DNA for the CDR3: TGTGCCAGCCTGGGGACTTCAGATGAGCAGTTCTTC. Encoded protein: CASLGTSDEQFF.

The chain has TRBV6-6 and TRBJ2-1; D not certain. The CDR3 extends over 14 amino acids. In germline, CDR1 is MNHNY, CDR2 SVGAGI (reference sequence). V dropped 5 bases and J dropped 5 bases, with 13 bases sitting between them. The CDR3 region has the DNA TGTGCCAGCAGTCCGGAGTGGTGGAACAATGAGCAGTTCTTC. Translation: CASSPEWWNNEQFF.

The rearrangement uses TRBV7-9 and TRBJ2-1; D is possibly TRBD2 (5 bases). The V end lost 5 bases, the J end lost 4 bases, and 24 bases lay between the germline ends. This CDR3 region has 18 residues. CDR1 and CDR2 (germline): SEHNR, FQNEAQ (reference sequence). CDR3: CASSPPLDEEVSYNEQFF. CDR3 in DNA: TGTGCCAGCAGCCCTCCCTTGGACGAGGAGGTGTCTTACAATGAGCAGTTCTTC.

V is TRBV11-2 and J is TRBJ1-2; TRBD1 matches at 8 bases. The length of the CDR3 is 15 residues. V lost 4 bases to trimming and J lost 3 bases; unmatched junction nucleotides: 7. Germline lookup yields CDR1 SGHAT and CDR2 FQNNGV. The CDR3 loop reads CASSSPGQDHYGYTF. The CDR3 DNA reads TGTGCCAGCAGCTCACCGGGACAGGACCACTATGGCTACACCTTC.

The V and J genes are TRBV11-2 and TRBJ2-1; 8 nucleotides align to TRBD1. The germline CDR1 and CDR2 sequences are SGHAT and FQNNGV. The ends lost 7 bases at V and 4 bases at J; junction bases unmatched: 9. The CDR3 is 15 amino acids. Here the CDR3 reads CASIPGTGGYNEQFF. CDR3 coding DNA: TGTGCCAGCATCCCCGGGACAGGTGGTTACAATGAGCAGTTCTTC.

The chain combines TRBV7-2 with TRBJ2-1; no definite D call. Germline CDR1 is SGHTA and CDR2 is FQGNSA. Trimming removed 4 bases at V and 5 bases at J, with 9 bases between. There are 13 residues in the CDR3. Written as DNA, the CDR3 is TGTGCCAGCAGCTATTCGACACACAATGAGCAGTTCTTC. This gives the protein CASSYSTHNEQFF.

This clone turned up a few times. The same CDR3 can be traced to other DNA sequences in this sample. The chain couples TRBV25-1 to TRBJ2-2; D remains unclear. The V end lost 4 bases, the J end lost 6 bases, and 0 bases lay between the germline ends. The CDR3 extends over 10 amino acids. Germline CDR1 and CDR2: MGHDK and SYGVNS. CDR3 protein: CASSAGELFF. In DNA, the CDR3 is TGTGCCAGCAGTGCCGGGGAGCTGTTTTTT.

This clone showed up just once. Other DNA sequences from this sample encode an identical CDR3 as well. The genes are TRBV5-1 and TRBJ2-2, with 7 bases that match TRBD2. Germline V gene lookup returns CDR1 SGHRS and CDR2 YFSETQ. V dropped 0 bases and J dropped 5; count of bases not matched to a gene: 1. The CDR3 is 14 residues long. CDR3 coding DNA: TGCGCCAGCAGCTTGGAGGGAGGGACCGGGGAGCTGTTTTTT. Its protein product is CASSLEGGTGELFF.

The CDR3 here is CASSGWDSKNTGELFF. The CDR3 DNA reads as TGTGCCAGCAGCGGATGGGACAGTAAGAACACCGGGGAGCTGTTTTTT. The chain links TRBV9 to TRBJ2-2; TRBD1 matches 7 bases. Trimming took 3 bases from V and 1 from J; bases not matched to a gene: 6. CDR1 is SGDLS, CDR2 YYNGEE, per germline. The CDR3 runs 16 residues.

On this clone: Distinct nucleotide sequences in the sample also encode this CDR3. The CDR3: CASSLAGQPQHF. The CDR3 nucleotides are TGTGCCAGCAGCTTAGCTGGCCAGCCCCAGCATTTT. V and J are TRBV7-9 and TRBJ1-5; no definite D call. Germline V gene data show CDR1 as SEHNR and CDR2 as FQNEAQ (reference sequence). V was clipped by 0 bases and J by 7 bases, with 4 bases between them. The CDR3 has 12 amino acids.

This clone was seen just once. The rearrangement uses TRBV4-3 and TRBJ2-7; D perhaps matches TRBD1 (6 bases). The V gene lost 1 base and the J gene lost 6 bases, with 10 bases spanning the gap. The CDR3 has 13 residues. Germline values: CDR1 LGHNA, CDR2 YSLEER. The CDR3 DNA follows: TGCGCCAGCAGCCAAGGCCAGGGGAGCGAGCAGTACTTC. This translates into CASSQGQGSEQYF.

The chain recombines TRBV29-1 with TRBJ1-1; 9 nucleotides line up with TRBD1. CDR1 and CDR2 (germline): SQVTM, ANQGSEA. The CDR3 contains 14 residues. Trimming removed 2 bases from V and 3 bases from J; junction bases left unmatched: 4. The CDR3 protein is CSVEPRTGDTEAFF. The CDR3 nucleotides read TGCAGCGTTGAACCCCGGACAGGGGACACTGAAGCTTTCTTT.

The chain links TRBV5-1 to TRBJ1-1; 7 bases fit TRBD1. The germline V gene encodes CDR1 SGHRS and CDR2 YFSETQ. V was pared by 7 bases and J by 6 bases, with 15 bases of the junction left unmatched. This CDR3 region has 15 residues. CDR3 bases: TGCGCCAGCGGAACAGGGGTTCTTAACGGTGCTGAAGCTTTCTTT. Translating it yields CASGTGVLNGAEAFF.

This chain connects TRBV4-1 to TRBJ2-7; 7 nucleotides align to TRBD2. The CDR3 sequence is 15 residues long. With 0 bases clipped from V and 3 bases from J, the junction kept 5 bases outside the gene matches. The germline V gene has CDR1 MGHRA and CDR2 YSYEKL. The CDR3 DNA sequence: TGCGCCAGCAGCCAAGAAGCGGGACCGAGCTACGAGCAGTACTTC. Translation gives CASSQEAGPSYEQYF.

This chain joins TRBV5-6 and TRBJ2-7; D possibly corresponds to TRBD1 (6 bases). Trimming cost V 2 bases and J 7 bases, with 16 bases left between them. The germline V gene has CDR1 SGHDT and CDR2 YYEEEE. The CDR3 totals 14 residues. The CDR3 DNA follows: TGTGCCAGCAGCTTTGGCAGGGGAAGGCGGGAGCAGTACTTC. Translating gives CASSFGRGRREQYF.

The CDR3 region is CASSMKRGSDTQYF. CDR3 nucleotides: TGTGCCAGCTCTATGAAAAGGGGGTCAGATACGCAGTATTTT. The rearrangement uses TRBV7-2 and TRBJ2-3; tentative D call: TRBD1 (6 bases). CDR3 length equals 14 residues. Germline V gene lookup returns CDR1 SGHTA and CDR2 FQGNSA. The V end was cut by 8 bases, the J end by 4 bases, with 16 bases between.

The chain recombines TRBV6-5 with TRBJ2-1; D not certain. Trimming took off 5 bases at V and 8 bases at J, with 10 bases between the two ends. The CDR3 is 12 residues long. Germline-derived CDR1 and CDR2 are MNHEY and SVGAGI. Here the CDR3 reads CASSLGMDEQFF. The CDR3 DNA reads TGTGCCAGCAGTCTGGGTATGGATGAGCAGTTCTTC.

This clone was observed once. The chain recombines TRBV27 with TRBJ2-5; the D call may be TRBD1 or TRBD2 (6 bases each). The CDR3 contains 18 residues. Trimming shortened V by 0 bases and J by 5 bases, and 22 bases separated the two germline ends. Germline V lookup: CDR1 MNHEY, CDR2 SMNVEV (reference sequence). CDR3 in amino acids: CASSLSGREGGPRETQYF. CDR3 sequence (DNA): TGTGCCAGCAGTTTATCGGGGCGAGAGGGGGGACCTCGGGAGACCCAGTACTTC.